The clone carrying this T cell receptor (beta chain) has at least ten counts. What it binds is unknown. Looked up from germline, CDR1 is SGHRS and CDR2 is YFSETQ. There are 15 residues in the CDR3. The trim removed 4 bases at V and 3 bases at J, leaving 8 bases unmatched. The sample belongs to a study of blood T cells in healthy people across ages. Each individual donor underwent a draw of approximately 10 milliliters of peripheral blood. Whole-study findings and limits: It was held that diversity estimates obtained from one million T cells represented underestimates.

With a J-beta primer mix and a sample-barcoded 5' primer, a second PCR ran roughly 6 to 11 cycles. Via MiXCR, TCRdb re-called the 5' RACE reads, giving one row per CDR3 protein. In the table there are some 1.5 million distinct CDR3 sequences, roughly 30% of which are singletons. Sequenced sample: blood. This rearrangement joins TRBV5-1 to TRBJ2-7, with 9 bases identical to TRBD1. The sequence derives from a woman in her thirties in good health. CDR3 sequence (DNA): TGCGCCAGCAGCGACAAGGACAGGGGAGTCTACGAGCAGTACTTC. Translated: CASSDKDRGVYEQYF.